These T cell receptor beta chains were read from a single sample in a study of beta chain features in type 1 diabetes. Sequenced by immunoSEQ multiplex PCR; TCRdb stores in-frame clones only, minus some. The repertoire holds 250,000 to 350,000 clones, approximately 15% seen once, with more than 6.5% in the top ten. Material: central memory CD4+ T cells from blood. The receptors come from a man aged 30-40 years in good health. Each CDR3 is given with its conserved first and last residue. The D gene is left open where the match is weak. Clone size is not always given. Where it is, it says once, few, many or a class for expanded clones.

v_gene	j_gene	abundance	d_gene	CDR3nt	CDR3aa
TRBV7-3	TRBJ2-1	few	TRBD2	TGTGCCAGCAGCCCCACTAGCGGGAGGGCCCATGAGCAGTTCTTC	CASSPTSGRAHEQFF
TRBV7-9	TRBJ2-3	.	TRBD1	TGTGCCAGCAGCTACCGGACAGGGCTCACAGATACGCAGTATTTT	CASSYRTGLTDTQYF
TRBV7-9	TRBJ1-2	.	.	TGTGCCAGCAGCCCACAAGCCGCAGGGACCAACTATGGCTACACCTTC	CASSPQAAGTNYGYTF
TRBV11-1	TRBJ2-6	few	TRBD2	TGTGCCACCATGGGGGGGTCTGGGGCCAACGTCCTGACTTTC	CATMGGSGANVLTF
TRBV20-1	TRBJ1-1	.	.	TGCAGTGCCAGAGATGGGACAGAAGCTTTCTTT	CSARDGTEAFF
TRBV28	TRBJ1-2	.	.	TGTGCCAGCAGTTTCAGAGGGAATAGCGGCTACACCTTC	CASSFRGNSGYTF
TRBV11-2	TRBJ2-1	.	TRBD2	TGTGCCAGCAGCCCACTAGCGGGGTCTTATGGAGACAATGAGCAGTTCTTC	CASSPLAGSYGDNEQFF
TRBV18	TRBJ1-3	few	.	TGTGCCAGCTCTCCATTGGGGATGAGCTCTGGAAACACCATATATTTT	CASSPLGMSSGNTIYF
TRBV6-1	TRBJ1-2	.	TRBD1	TGTGCCAGTCGGGACAGGCCGTATGGCTACACCTTC	CASRDRPYGYTF
TRBV6-1	TRBJ2-3	few	TRBD2	TGTGCCAGCAGTGGATGGGGGGGAGTCGGGGCAGATACGCAGTATTTT	CASSGWGGVGADTQYF
TRBV6-5	TRBJ1-1	.	.	TGTGCCAGCCAACAGTACTGGGGGGCGGTCACTGAAGCTTTCTTT	CASQQYWGAVTEAFF
TRBV18	TRBJ1-5	.	.	TGTGCCAGCTCACCTAGTGGGGCCAGCAATCAGCCCCAGCATTTT	CASSPSGASNQPQHF
TRBV30	TRBJ1-5	.	TRBD1	TGTGCCTGGAGCCGAAGTGGGGGACAGGGCTATCAGCCCCAGCATTTT	CAWSRSGGQGYQPQHF
TRBV7-2	TRBJ2-3	few	.	TGTGCCAGCAGCAGACTACTCCTCACAGATACGCAGTATTTT	CASSRLLLTDTQYF
TRBV6-1	TRBJ1-3	few	TRBD1	TGTGCCAGCAGTGATTCCCCGGGACAGGGGCTTCGATGGAGTGGCACCATATATTTT	CASSDSPGQGLRWSGTIYF
TRBV10-3	TRBJ2-1	many	.	TGTGCCATCAGTGAGCTGGATGAGCAGTTCTTC	CAISELDEQFF
TRBV5-1	TRBJ2-5	few	.	TGCGCCAGCAGCTCAATAAATGGGGAGACCCAGTACTTC	CASSSINGETQYF
TRBV7-8	TRBJ1-2	.	.	TGTGCCAGCAGCTCACGAGGGAACTATGGCTACACCTTC	CASSSRGNYGYTF
TRBV6-5	TRBJ2-7	.	.	TGTGCCAGCAGTTACACGGGGGCGCGCTACGAGCAGTACTTC	CASSYTGARYEQYF
TRBV2	TRBJ2-6	.	.	TGTGCCAGCAGCGCGTTGATTAGCTCTGGGGCCAACGTCCTGACTTTC	CASSALISSGANVLTF
TRBV14	TRBJ2-7	few	.	TGTGCCAGCAGCAGCTGGAACTCCTACGAGCAGTACTTC	CASSSWNSYEQYF
TRBV7-9	TRBJ2-3	.	.	TGTGCCAGCAGGCCCGCTAGAAGCACAGATACGCAGTATTTT	CASRPARSTDTQYF
TRBV7-2	TRBJ2-6	few	.	TGTGCCAGCAGCCTAAACCAGGCCCTCTCTGGGGCCAACGTCCTGACTTTC	CASSLNQALSGANVLTF
TRBV5-1	TRBJ2-2	few	TRBD2	TGCGCCAGCAGCCCGACTAGCGGGAGCACCGGGGAGCTGTTTTTT	CASSPTSGSTGELFF
TRBV19	TRBJ2-3	few	.	TGTGCCAGTAGTAGCCCTTGGGCAGATACGCAGTATTTT	CASSSPWADTQYF
TRBV6-5	TRBJ2-3	few	.	TGTGCCAGCAGTTTGGGGGTGACCACAGATACGCAGTATTTT	CASSLGVTTDTQYF
TRBV6-1	TRBJ1-5	.	.	TGTGCCAGCAGTGAGGATGTGGGCCGGCGACAGCCCCAGCATTTT	CASSEDVGRRQPQHF
TRBV5-6	TRBJ2-3	.	TRBD1	TGTGCCAGCAGCCGGACCGGGACAGGGCTCACAGATACGCAGTATTTT	CASSRTGTGLTDTQYF
TRBV5-4	TRBJ1-4	many	TRBD1	TGTGCCAGCAGCTGGGGACAGGGATCTAATGAAAAACTGTTTTTT	CASSWGQGSNEKLFF
TRBV7-2	TRBJ2-1	.	TRBD2	TGTGCCAGCAGCTTAGGGCCTAGCGGGAGGGCCAATGAGCAGTTCTTC	CASSLGPSGRANEQFF
TRBV21-1	TRBJ1-1	.	.	TGTGCCAGCAGCCCTACAGAATTGAACACTGAAGCTTTCTTT	CASSPTELNTEAFF
TRBV2	TRBJ2-3	.	TRBD2	TGTGCCAGCAGTGACCGACTAGCGGGCACAGATACGCAGTATTTT	CASSDRLAGTDTQYF
TRBV7-7	TRBJ2-1	.	.	TGTGCTAGCAGCTTAGGGCCTCTCTCAGGCAATGAGCAGTTCTTC	CASSLGPLSGNEQFF
TRBV10-3	TRBJ2-5	.	.	TGTGCCATCTCTGGCGGGGAAGAGACCCAGTACTTC	CAISGGEETQYF
TRBV11-3	TRBJ2-1	few	TRBD1	TGTGCCAGCAGCCGGACAGGGGGCCATCAGTTCTTC	CASSRTGGHQFF
TRBV29-1	TRBJ2-5	.	.	TGCAGCGTCCGCCAAGAGACCCAGTACTTC	CSVRQETQYF
TRBV5-1	TRBJ2-5	.	TRBD1	TGCGCCAGCAGCTTGGAGGCCAGGGGGCGCGAAGAGACCCAGTACTTC	CASSLEARGREETQYF
TRBV7-2	TRBJ2-3	.	.	TGTGCCAGCAGCCCCTACACAGATACGCAGTATTTT	CASSPYTDTQYF
TRBV4-1	TRBJ1-2	few	.	TGCGCCAGCAGCCAAGAGTGGGCAGGGGCCGGCTATGGCTACACCTTC	CASSQEWAGAGYGYTF
TRBV18	TRBJ1-5	.	.	TGTGCCAGCTCAACTACCGACAGGACCTCGGGGGGGTCCCAGCATTTT	CASSTTDRTSGGSQHF
TRBV14	TRBJ2-1	.	.	TGTGCCAGCAGCCAAGAAGGTCTCGTTGAGCAGTTCTTC	CASSQEGLVEQFF
TRBV29-1	TRBJ1-1	.	TRBD1	TGCAGCGTACGGGACAGGGTCACTGAAGCTTTCTTT	CSVRDRVTEAFF
TRBV7-2	TRBJ2-3	few	.	TGTGCCAGCAGCTTAGCAGGGCGGACTTACACAGATACGCAGTATTTT	CASSLAGRTYTDTQYF
TRBV4-3	TRBJ1-3	.	.	TGCGCCAGCAGCCAAGAGGTTGGGACGGCTGGAAACACCATATATTTT	CASSQEVGTAGNTIYF
TRBV5-1	TRBJ2-3	.	.	TGCGCCAGCAGCTTGTTTCCCCTAGATACGCAGTATTTT	CASSLFPLDTQYF
TRBV13	TRBJ2-7	few	TRBD2	TGTGCCAGCAGCCGTAGCGGGGGGGCCTACGAGCAGTACTTC	CASSRSGGAYEQYF
TRBV7-2	TRBJ2-7	.	TRBD2	TGTGCCAGCAGCGGCGGGGGGACAAGTCGAGAGCAGTACTTC	CASSGGGTSREQYF
TRBV6-5	TRBJ1-6	.	.	TGTGCCAGCAGTGAAACTTGGGACTCACCCCTCCACTTT	CASSETWDSPLHF
TRBV7-2	TRBJ2-2	.	.	TGTGCCAGCAGCTTAGTTGGCAGATTAAACACCGGGGAGCTGTTTTTT	CASSLVGRLNTGELFF
TRBV5-1	TRBJ1-4	many	.	TGCGCCAGCAGCTTGTATCCAGTCACTAATGAAAAACTGTTTTTT	CASSLYPVTNEKLFF
TRBV7-2	TRBJ1-4	.	.	TGTGCCAGCAGCTGGGCCGGGGAAAAACTGTTTTTT	CASSWAGEKLFF
TRBV5-6	TRBJ2-7	.	TRBD1	TGTGCCAGCAGCCGACAGGGGATTTACGAGCAGTACTTC	CASSRQGIYEQYF
TRBV7-2	TRBJ2-3	.	TRBD2	TGTGCCAGCAGCTTCACCTCGGGGGGTACGCAGTATTTT	CASSFTSGGTQYF
TRBV19	TRBJ1-2	.	.	TGTGCCAGTAGTAAATGGGACGCCTCGGGAGGCTACACCTTC	CASSKWDASGGYTF
TRBV4-2	TRBJ2-5	many	TRBD2	TGTGCCAGCAGCTTGTCTAGCGGGGTAGAGACCCAGTACTTC	CASSLSSGVETQYF
TRBV7-9	TRBJ1-1	.	.	TGTGCCAGCAGCCCCCATAGAGGGTATGGCACTGAAGCTTTCTTT	CASSPHRGYGTEAFF
TRBV19	TRBJ2-7	few	TRBD2	TGTGCCAGTAGTCCCCGGACTAGCGGGGGGTTCGACGAGCAGTACTTC	CASSPRTSGGFDEQYF